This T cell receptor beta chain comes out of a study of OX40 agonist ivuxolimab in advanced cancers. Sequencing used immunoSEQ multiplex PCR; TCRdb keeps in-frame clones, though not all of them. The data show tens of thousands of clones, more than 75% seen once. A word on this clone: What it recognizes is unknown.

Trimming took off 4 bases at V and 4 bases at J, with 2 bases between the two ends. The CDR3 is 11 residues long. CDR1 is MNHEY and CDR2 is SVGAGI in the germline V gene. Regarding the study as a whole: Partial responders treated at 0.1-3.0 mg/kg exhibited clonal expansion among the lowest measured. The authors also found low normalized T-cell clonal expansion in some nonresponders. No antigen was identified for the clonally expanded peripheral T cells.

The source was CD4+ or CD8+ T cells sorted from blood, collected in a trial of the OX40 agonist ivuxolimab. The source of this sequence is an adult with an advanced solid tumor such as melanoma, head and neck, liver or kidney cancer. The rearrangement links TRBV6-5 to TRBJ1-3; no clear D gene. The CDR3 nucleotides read TGTGCCAGCAGTTTGGGAAACACCATATATTTT. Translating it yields CASSLGNTIYF.